In its sample, the clone carrying this T cell receptor (beta chain) was seen many times. Its specificity is unknown. Using RNA transcripts as the source, TCR beta CDR3 regions were amplified. The primer set for the first-round RT-PCR of the TCR CDR3 was HTBI. TCRdb re-analysed the multiplex PCR reads in MiXCR, keeping a single row per CDR3 protein. The table includes 490,000 or so distinct CDR3 sequences, approximately 16% detected once. This entry is derived from a study of T cells in Graves' hyperthyroidism and ophthalmopathy. Study-wide context: Peripheral blood specimens were obtained at initial diagnosis, prior to any treatment. Study conclusions and caveats: The model identified upcoming ophthalmopathy a median about 6.5 months ahead of onset. Blood held most thyroid clonotypes expanded above 0.001 frequency.

Input material: blood. The sequence derives from a woman in her twenties or thirties with Graves' ophthalmopathy.

This CDR3 is CASSSIKEGTDTQYF. DNA of the CDR3: TGTGCCAGCAGCTCAATCAAGGAGGGCACAGATACGCAGTATTTT. The V and J genes are TRBV28 and TRBJ2-3, with D perhaps matching TRBD2 (5 bases). CDR3 size: 15 residues. Trimming removed 6 bases from V and 1 base from J, with 14 bases in between. Germline V gene lookup returns CDR1 MDHEN and CDR2 SYDVKM.